This T cell receptor (beta chain) was observed in a study of Graves' ophthalmopathy and Graves' hyperthyroidism. General observations from the study: Ophthalmopathy cases were distinguished from stable hyperthyroidism by a 13-signature model, reaching 87.88% sensitivity and approximately 83% specificity.

The authors amplified TCR beta CDR3 regions, and they did so from RNA transcripts for repertoire sequencing. A first-round RT-PCR used HTBI primers, followed by a second-round multiplex PCR. TCRdb passed the multiplex PCR reads through MiXCR, listing each CDR3 protein once. The data show around 400,000 distinct CDR3 sequences, around 18% seen once. This clonotype came up many times. No antigen is known for it. The TCR was taken from a woman aged 18 to 35 with Graves' ophthalmopathy. Sequences were obtained from peripheral blood.

The CDR3 DNA sequence: TGTGCCAGCAGCCATTCAGCGGGACCCCCCTTGGGTGAGCAGTACTTC. It yields the protein CASSHSAGPPLGEQYF. This chain links TRBV4-2 with TRBJ2-7, with TRBD2 matching 7 bases. CDR3 length: 16 amino acids. From germline, CDR1 is LGHNA and CDR2 YNFKEQ. V lost 3 bases and J lost 7; bases outside the gene matches: 15.